This TCR beta chain originates from a study of blood T cell repertoires in COVID-19. About the study: Samples representing acute and convalescent COVID-19 were sourced from the United States, Italy and Spain. T cells, B-cell-depleted T cells, or PBMCs supplied cDNA or gDNA.

This clone was detected once. Authors' methods: Amplified reference gene primers provided the basis for estimating nucleated cell counts. The assay was immunoSEQ multiplex PCR, and TCRdb's table has in-frame clones only and misses some. V, J and clone size are those of that table, while D and trimming were read from the DNA. The table shows roughly 190,000 clones, with roughly four fifths occurring only once. Sequenced material: peripheral blood. This clonotype originated in a woman aged 40 to 49 with acute or convalescent COVID-19.

The CDR3 DNA reads TGTGCCAGCAGTTATTCAGGGGGTCGGCAGCCCCAGCATTTT. Translated: CASSYSGGRQPQHF. The V call is TRBV6-6, the J call TRBJ1-5, with 7 bases matching TRBD1. Germline CDR1 reads MNHNY; CDR2 reads SVGAGI (reference sequence). The CDR3 is made up of 14 amino acids. Germline trimming cut 3 bases from V and 7 bases from J; bases unmatched to any gene: 6.